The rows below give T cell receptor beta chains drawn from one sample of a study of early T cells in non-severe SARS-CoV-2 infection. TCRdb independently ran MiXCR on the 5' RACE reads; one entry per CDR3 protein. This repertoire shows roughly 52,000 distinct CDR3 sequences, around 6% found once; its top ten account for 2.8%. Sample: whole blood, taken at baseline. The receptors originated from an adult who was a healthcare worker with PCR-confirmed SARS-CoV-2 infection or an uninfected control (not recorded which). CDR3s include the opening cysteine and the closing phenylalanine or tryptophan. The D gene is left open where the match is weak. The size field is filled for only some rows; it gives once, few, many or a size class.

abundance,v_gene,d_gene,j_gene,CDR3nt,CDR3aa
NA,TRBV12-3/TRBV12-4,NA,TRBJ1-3,TGTGCCAGCAGTCTGACTACGACAGTAGGATCCAACACCATATATTTT,CASSLTTTVGSNTIYF
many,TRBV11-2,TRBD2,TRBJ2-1,TGTGCCAGCAGCTTTTCTAGCGGGTTAAGGAATGAGCAGTTCTTC,CASSFSSGLRNEQFF
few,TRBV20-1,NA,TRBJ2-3,TGCAGCCCAGTTCGGTACACAGATACGCAGTATTTT,CSPVRYTDTQYF
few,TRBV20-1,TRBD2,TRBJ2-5,TGCAGTGCAAACCGACAGCGGGGGGGCTGGAGGGAGACCCAGTACTTC,CSANRQRGGWRETQYF
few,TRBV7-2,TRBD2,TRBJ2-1,TGTGCCAGCAGCCCCCCCCCCGGTAGGACTAGTGGGGGTCTGACCTACAATGAGCAGTTCTTC,CASSPPPGRTSGGLTYNEQFF
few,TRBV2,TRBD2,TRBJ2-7,TGTGCCAGCTTTAAGCGGGGGGGCCCCTCCTACGAGCAGTACTTC,CASFKRGGPSYEQYF
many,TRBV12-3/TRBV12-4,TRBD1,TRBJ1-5,TGTGCCAGCACCGATTCGGGGGGCAGGGGGCACCAGCCCCAGCATTTT,CASTDSGGRGHQPQHF
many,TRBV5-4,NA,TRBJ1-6,TGTGCCAGCAGCTCGCCAGGGGTTGGTGGTTCACCCCTCCACTTT,CASSSPGVGGSPLHF
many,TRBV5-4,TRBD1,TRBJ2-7,TGTGCCAGCAGCTTGGTGGGACAGGCTTCGGGCGAGCAGTACTTC,CASSLVGQASGEQYF
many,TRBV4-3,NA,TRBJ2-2,TGCGCCAGCGGGCGGGTCGGTGGCACCGGGGAGCTGTTTTTT,CASGRVGGTGELFF
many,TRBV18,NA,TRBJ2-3,TGTGCCAGCTCACCACGTTTGAACGGGGCTTCTAGCACAGATACGCAGTATTTT,CASSPRLNGASSTDTQYF
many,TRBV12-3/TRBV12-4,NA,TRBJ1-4,TGTGCCAGCACTGTGGTCAGCCATGCAACTAATGAAAAACTGTTTTTT,CASTVVSHATNEKLFF
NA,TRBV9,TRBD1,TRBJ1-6,TGTGCCAGCAGCTTGGGGACAGTAAATTCACCCCTCCACTTT,CASSLGTVNSPLHF
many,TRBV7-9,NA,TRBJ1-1,TGTGCCAGCAGCTTAGCGGGTAACACTGAAGCTTTCTTT,CASSLAGNTEAFF
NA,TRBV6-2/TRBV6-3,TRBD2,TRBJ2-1,TGTGCCAGTCGTCTAGCGGGGGGTTCCTACTACAATGAGCAGTTCTTC,CASRLAGGSYYNEQFF
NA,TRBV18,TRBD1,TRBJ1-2,TGTGCCAGCTCCACCGGGACAGCCCTGAACTATGGCTACACCTTC,CASSTGTALNYGYTF
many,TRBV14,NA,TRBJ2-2,TGTGCCAGCAGCCAAACCCGCACCGGGGAGCTGTTTTTT,CASSQTRTGELFF
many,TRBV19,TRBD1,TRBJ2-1,TGTGCCAGTAGTACTACAGGACAGGGGGCCGCCTGGAATGAGCAGTTCTTC,CASSTTGQGAAWNEQFF
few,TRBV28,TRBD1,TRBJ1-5,TGTGCCAGCACCTTACAGGGGGCGTGGAATCAGCCCCAGCATTTT,CASTLQGAWNQPQHF
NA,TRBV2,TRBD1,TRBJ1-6,TGTGCCAGCATTCCGGGACAGGGAAATTCACCCCTCCACTTT,CASIPGQGNSPLHF
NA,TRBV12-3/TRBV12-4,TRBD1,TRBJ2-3,TGTGCCAGCAGCCAGAACAGGGGCTATCGCGGAGGAGATACGCAGTATTTT,CASSQNRGYRGGDTQYF
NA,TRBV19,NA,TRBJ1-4,TGTGCCAGTAGTATAGGATCTGCGGAAGTGAAACTGTTTTTT,CASSIGSAEVKLFF
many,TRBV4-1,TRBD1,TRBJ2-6,TGCGCCAGCAGCCAAGATCCAGGGGGCGCTGGGGCCAACGTCCTGACTTTC,CASSQDPGGAGANVLTF
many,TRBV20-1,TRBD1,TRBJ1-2,TGCAGTGCTAGGTGGACAGGCAAAAACTATGGCTACACCTTC,CSARWTGKNYGYTF
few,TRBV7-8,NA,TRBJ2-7,TGTGCCAGCAGCTTAACGGAGGCCTACGAGCAGTACTTC,CASSLTEAYEQYF
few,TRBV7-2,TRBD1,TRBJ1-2,TGTGCCAGCAGCTTCGACAGGGGAGCCTATGGCTACACCTTC,CASSFDRGAYGYTF
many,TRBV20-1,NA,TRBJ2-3,TGCAGTGCTAGGGTCCGGGATAGGGCAGATACGCAGTATTTT,CSARVRDRADTQYF
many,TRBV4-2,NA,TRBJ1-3,TGTGCCAGCAGCCAAGTTACGACGTCCTCCGGAAACACCATATATTTT,CASSQVTTSSGNTIYF
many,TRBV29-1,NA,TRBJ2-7,TGCAGCGTTGAATCTAGCTACGAGCAGTACTTC,CSVESSYEQYF
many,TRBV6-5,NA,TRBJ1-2,TGTGCCAGCAGTTACAATCAGGGTGACTATGGCTACACCTTC,CASSYNQGDYGYTF
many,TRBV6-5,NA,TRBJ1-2,TGTGCCAGCAGCTTGACACACCTCAGGGCCTATGGCTACACCTTC,CASSLTHLRAYGYTF
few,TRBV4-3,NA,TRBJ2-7,TGCGCCAGCAGCCAGGGCGGGATGGGGGACGAGCAGTACTTC,CASSQGGMGDEQYF
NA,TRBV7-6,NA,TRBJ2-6,TGTGCCAGCAGCTTAGCCGGGGTTACTGGGGCCAACGTCCTGACTTTC,CASSLAGVTGANVLTF
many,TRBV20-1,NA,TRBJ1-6,TGCAGTGCTAGACTGGGATTTTCCTATAATTCACCCCTCCACTTT,CSARLGFSYNSPLHF
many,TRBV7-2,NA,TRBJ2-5,TGTGCCAGCAGCTTAGCAGGGGTCCAAGAGACCCAGTACTTC,CASSLAGVQETQYF
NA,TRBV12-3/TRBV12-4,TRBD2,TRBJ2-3,TGTGCCAGCAGTGTCCCCCCCCTAGCGGGGGCTCAGTATTTT,CASSVPPLAGAQYF
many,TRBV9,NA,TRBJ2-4,TGTGCCAGCAGCGTAGTTGGTGAGCCCGGGGGAATTCAGTACTTC,CASSVVGEPGGIQYF